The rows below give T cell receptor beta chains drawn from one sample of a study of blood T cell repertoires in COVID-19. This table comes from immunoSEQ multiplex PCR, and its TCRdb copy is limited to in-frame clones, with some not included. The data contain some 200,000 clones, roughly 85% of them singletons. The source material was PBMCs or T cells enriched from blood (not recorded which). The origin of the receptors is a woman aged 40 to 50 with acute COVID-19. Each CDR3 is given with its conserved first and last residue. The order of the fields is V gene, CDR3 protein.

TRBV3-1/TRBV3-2	CASSDRGPGGELFF
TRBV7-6	CASSENKNTEAFF
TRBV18	CASSPNTGLGGNEKLFF
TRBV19	CASSGGYSYEQYF
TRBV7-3	CASSLIGGGGDEQFF
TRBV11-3	CASSSGTGEQETQYF
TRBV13	CASSSFGTGNGEQYF
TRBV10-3	CAISEPRTAGNTIYF
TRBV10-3	CAIRREQSYNSPLHF
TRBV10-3	CATREGTGGPNYGYTF
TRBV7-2	CASSWDSGGARGEQFF
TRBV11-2	CASSSLAGGRNEQFF
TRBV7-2	CASSSSTQPRGNNYGYTF
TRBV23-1	CASTLGGSYEQYF
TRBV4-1	CASSQGGDIQYF
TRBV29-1	CSVVFPAGGLGDEQFF
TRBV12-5	CASGLGGANYGYTF
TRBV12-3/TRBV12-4	CASSNPETYGYTF
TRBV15	CATSRLVQGRTEAFF
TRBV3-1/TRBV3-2	CASSPLGQGLNTEAFF
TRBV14	CASSQVSYTEAFF
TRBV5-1	CASSLQGTTEAFF
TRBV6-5	CASRGGQGLGYTF
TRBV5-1	CASSYPGQGASDTQYF
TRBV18	CASSMDRGRGGYTF
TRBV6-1	CASSEDGENSPLHF
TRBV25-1	CASSDPRGANYGYTF
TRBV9	CASSRTSGERSGANVLTF
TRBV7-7	CASSLGLAGGGTDTQYF
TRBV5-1	CASSLLEGGLSTEAFF
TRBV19	CASSMAGDQPQHF
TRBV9	CASSGTGFLGYGYTF
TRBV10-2	CASTLAGGESEETQYF
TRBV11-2	CASSFGTGGGKTIYF
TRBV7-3	CASSLTGGQGGYTF
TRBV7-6	CASSSGGLPTWNTGELFF
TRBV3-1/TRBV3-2	CASSRTSVSQNEQFF
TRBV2	CASSGETGANTEAFF
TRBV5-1	CASSPGLNSPLHF
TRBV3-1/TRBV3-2	CASSQVGGTCGYTF
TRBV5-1	CASSLLFEAEQYF
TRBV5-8	CASSLLDRSPNYGYTF
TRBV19	CASSIAQDQPQHF
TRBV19	CASQGPGQRMAGYTF
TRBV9	CASSLGDRRYNEKLFF
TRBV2	CASSGDIQSPLHF
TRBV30	CAWSGQTRYGYTF
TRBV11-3	CASSSTGTSGGEAGELFF